The source of this T cell receptor (beta chain) is a study of blood T cell dynamics during melanoma immunotherapy. A fixed DNA input of around 0.35 ug was used per bulk PBMC sample. Using immunoSEQ multiplex PCR, the repertoire was profiled, and TCRdb retains in-frame clones only, with some absent. Among over 5,500 clones listed, around 83% were seen once. The CDR3 contains 16 residues. V lost 2 bases to trimming and J lost 7 bases; unmatched junction nucleotides: 5. Germline V gives CDR1 LNHDA, CDR2 SQIVND (reference sequence). Time point specified: week 3, after first cycle of checkpoint inhibitor. Blood was drawn before treatment and at week 3 after checkpoint blockade.

The sequence was collected from a human donor with melanoma. Some clones in this sample may be carry-over from other donors' samples. This sample comprised blood, obtained from a patient treated with checkpoint blockade. This chain uses TRBV19 with TRBJ2-2; 12 bases align to TRBD2. The CDR3 bases are TGTGCCAGTAGTATATCTAGCGGGGGGGCCGTCGGGGAGCTGTTTTTT. Residues: CASSISSGGAVGELFF.